Listed below are T cell receptor beta chains from one sample, sequenced in a study of radiotherapy plus CTLA-4 blockade in lung cancer. Profiling relied on immunoSEQ multiplex PCR, and the TCRdb table lists in-frame clones only, not all of them. The table lists about 40,000 clones, about four fifths of them singletons. The sequenced sample was peripheral blood, obtained from a patient treated with radiotherapy plus ipilimumab. Every receptor here comes from a human donor with non-small cell lung cancer that progressed on radiotherapy plus ipilimumab. Each CDR3 is given with its conserved first and last residue. A D gene is named only where the DNA matches it firmly. A row's size may be missing; if present it is once, few, many or a size class.

d_call	v_call	j_call	clone_size	cdr3_aa	cdr3_nt
-	TRBV2	TRBJ1-2	large	CASSDRGNGYTF	TGTGCCAGCAGTGACAGGGGAAATGGCTACACCTTC
-	TRBV29-1	TRBJ2-2	-	CSVVVSTGELFF	TGCAGCGTTGTCGTGTCCACCGGGGAGCTGTTTTTT
-	TRBV18	TRBJ1-2	-	CASSRISGDYGYTF	TGTGCCAGCTCACGGATCTCAGGGGACTATGGCTACACCTTC
-	TRBV15	TRBJ1-4	-	CATSRATDGGEKLFF	TGTGCCACCAGCAGAGCGACAGACGGGGGGGAAAAACTGTTTTTT
-	TRBV6-6	TRBJ1-4	-	CASRRDGNEKLFF	TGTGCCAGCAGACGAGACGGGAATGAAAAACTGTTTTTT
-	TRBV6-5	TRBJ2-2	-	CASSYLLAGELFF	TGTGCCAGCAGTTACTTACTAGCCGGGGAGCTGTTTTTT
-	TRBV19	TRBJ2-7	-	CASSIPGTNYEQYF	TGTGCCAGTAGTATTCCTGGGACAAATTACGAGCAGTACTTC
TRBD2	TRBV4-3	TRBJ2-3	-	CASSPLAGGLIDTQYF	TGCGCCAGCAGCCCCCTAGCGGGGGGGCTGATAGATACGCAGTATTTT
-	TRBV19	TRBJ1-3	-	CASSIQGTYSGNTIYF	TGTGCCAGTAGCATCCAGGGAACTTACTCTGGAAACACCATATATTTT
-	TRBV27	TRBJ1-5	-	CASSLSEGWGNQPQHF	TGTGCCAGCAGTTTATCCGAGGGTTGGGGCAATCAGCCCCAGCATTTT
-	TRBV5-6	TRBJ2-2	-	CASSSAGLTNTGELFF	TGTGCCAGCAGCTCCGCGGGACTCACGAACACCGGGGAGCTGTTTTTT
-	TRBV7-9	TRBJ1-1	-	CASSLVQGEAFF	TGTGCCAGCAGCTTAGTGCAGGGTGAAGCTTTCTTT
-	TRBV11-1	TRBJ1-2	-	CASSLNGVGGGYTF	TGTGCCAGCAGCTTGAACGGGGTTGGTGGTGGCTACACCTTC
-	TRBV5-1	TRBJ2-5	-	CASSLGVGGRQETQYF	TGCGCCAGCAGCTTGGGGGTTGGGGGGAGACAAGAGACCCAGTACTTC
TRBD2	TRBV4-2	TRBJ2-1	-	CASSQDAERGSTFYNEQFF	TGTGCCAGCAGCCAAGATGCCGAGCGGGGGTCCACGTTTTACAATGAGCAGTTCTTC
TRBD2	TRBV27	TRBJ2-7	-	CASSPGLAGAAYEQYF	TGTGCCAGCAGCCCAGGACTAGCGGGGGCCGCCTACGAGCAGTACTTC
-	TRBV5-1	TRBJ1-6	-	CASSLATRLNSPLHF	TGCGCCAGCAGCTTGGCAACGCGCCTTAATTCACCCCTCCACTTT
-	TRBV7-6	TRBJ2-3	-	CASSSGTPSRDTQYF	TGTGCCAGCAGCTCCGGGACACCAAGCAGAGATACGCAGTATTTT
TRBD1	TRBV5-6	TRBJ2-2	-	CASSYWDRHTGELFF	TGTGCCAGCAGCTATTGGGACAGACACACCGGGGAGCTGTTTTTT
-	TRBV28	TRBJ2-7	-	CASSSGVSAYEQYF	TGTGCCAGCAGTTCGGGGGTTTCAGCCTACGAGCAGTACTTC
TRBD1	TRBV10-1	TRBJ2-3	-	CASSHRGQDTQYF	TGCGCCAGCAGCCACAGGGGGCAGGATACGCAGTATTTT
TRBD1	TRBV5-3	TRBJ2-7	-	CARSRPDRGAYEQYF	TGTGCCAGAAGCAGACCGGACAGGGGAGCCTACGAGCAGTACTTC
TRBD1	TRBV19	TRBJ1-1	-	CASSIQGARHEAFF	TGTGCCAGTAGTATCCAGGGGGCTCGGCATGAAGCTTTCTTT
-	TRBV6-5	TRBJ1-3	-	CASSSPVTSGNTIYF	TGTGCCAGCAGTTCTCCGGTTACTTCAGGAAACACCATATATTTT
TRBD2	TRBV9	TRBJ2-7	-	CASSVSGGTTYEQYF	TGTGCCAGCAGCGTTAGTGGTGGGACTACCTACGAGCAGTACTTC
TRBD1	TRBV7-2	TRBJ2-7	-	CASSLVLGAGGWYEQYF	TGTGCCAGCAGCTTAGTTTTAGGGGCAGGGGGCTGGTACGAGCAGTACTTC
TRBD1	TRBV19	TRBJ2-7	-	CASSMGQAAYEQYF	TGTGCCAGTAGTATGGGACAGGCGGCCTACGAGCAGTACTTC
TRBD1	TRBV5-1	TRBJ2-7	-	CASSGEVVTIGWAGGNEQYF	TGCGCCAGCAGCGGAGAGGTGGTCACTATAGGGTGGGCAGGGGGCAACGAGCAGTACTTC
-	TRBV5-1	TRBJ1-3	-	CASRPGSGGSGNTIYF	TGCGCCAGCAGGCCTGGGTCTGGAGGCTCTGGAAACACCATATATTTT
TRBD1	TRBV19	TRBJ2-7	-	CASRRQGTLEQYF	TGTGCCAGTAGGAGACAGGGCACCCTGGAGCAGTACTTC
TRBD1	TRBV6-6	TRBJ2-2	-	CASSRGTGGGELFF	TGTGCCAGCAGCCGTGGGACAGGGGGTGGGGAGCTGTTTTTT
-	TRBV6-6	TRBJ1-2	once	CASRSREVRSNYGYTF	TGTGCCAGCAGAAGCAGGGAGGTGAGGTCTAACTATGGCTACACCTTC
TRBD2	TRBV4-1	TRBJ2-4	-	CASSQGAGALAKNIQYF	TGCGCCAGCAGCCAAGGAGCGGGGGCCCTAGCCAAAAACATTCAGTACTTC
TRBD2	TRBV7-9	TRBJ2-5	-	CASSLGSGGYQETQYF	TGTGCCAGCAGCTTAGGATCGGGGGGGTACCAAGAGACCCAGTACTTC
-	TRBV19	TRBJ2-1	-	CASSVGSYNEQFF	TGTGCCAGTAGTGTCGGCTCCTACAATGAGCAGTTCTTC
TRBD2	TRBV7-8	TRBJ2-3	-	CASRFGRGRADTQYF	TGTGCCAGCAGGTTTGGGAGGGGACGGGCAGATACGCAGTATTTT
-	TRBV19	TRBJ1-1	-	CASSIAGQVGAFF	TGTGCCAGTAGTATTGCAGGGCAAGTGGGGGCTTTCTTT
TRBD2	TRBV9	TRBJ2-3	-	CASSKSGGASGDTQYF	TGTGCCAGCAGCAAGAGCGGGGGGGCCTCAGGGGATACGCAGTATTTT
TRBD1	TRBV18	TRBJ1-6	-	CASSPPRTGAGNSPLHF	TGTGCCAGCTCACCTCCCCGGACAGGGGCCGGTAATTCACCCCTCCACTTT
-	TRBV6-1	TRBJ2-3	-	CASSEQGLTDTQYF	TGTGCCAGCAGTGAACAGGGGCTGACAGATACGCAGTATTTT
-	TRBV4-2	TRBJ1-2	once	CASSQDGRANYGYTF	TGTGCCAGCAGCCAAGACGGCAGGGCGAACTATGGCTACACCTTC
TRBD1	TRBV28	TRBJ1-2	once	CASSLPRQGGVGGYTF	TGTGCCAGCAGTTTACCCCGACAGGGGGGCGTTGGCGGCTACACCTTC
TRBD1	TRBV9	TRBJ2-1	-	CASSPGQGYNEQFF	TGTGCCAGCAGCCCCGGACAGGGCTACAATGAGCAGTTCTTC
-	TRBV11-3	TRBJ2-1	-	CASSEQGGHEVGGQFF	TGTGCCAGCAGCGAACAGGGGGGGCACGAGGTCGGTGGGCAGTTCTTC
TRBD1	TRBV5-1	TRBJ1-1	-	CASSSGTGRIGLTEAFF	TGCGCCAGCAGCTCTGGGACAGGGCGGATTGGCCTCACTGAAGCTTTCTTT
-	TRBV4-2	TRBJ1-2	-	CASSQDPGLPNYGYTF	TGTGCCAGCAGCCAAGATCCTGGCCTTCCCAACTATGGCTACACCTTC
TRBD2	TRBV7-2	TRBJ2-5	-	CASSLASGGAAETQYF	TGTGCCAGCAGCTTAGCTAGCGGGGGGGCCGCAGAGACCCAGTACTTC
TRBD1	TRBV19	TRBJ1-5	-	CASDRVGNQPQHF	TGTGCCAGTGACAGGGTAGGCAATCAGCCCCAGCATTTT
-	TRBV11-2	TRBJ1-2	once	CASQPLPGYGYTF	TGTGCCAGTCAACCCTTACCCGGCTATGGCTACACCTTC
-	TRBV29-1	TRBJ1-1	-	CSVEDRVRGHTEAFF	TGCAGCGTTGAAGATCGGGTCAGGGGCCACACTGAAGCTTTCTTT
TRBD1	TRBV7-9	TRBJ2-1	-	CASSHLPGTERYNEQFF	TGTGCCAGCAGCCACCTCCCTGGGACAGAACGCTACAATGAGCAGTTCTTC
TRBD1	TRBV18	TRBJ2-2	once	CASSLRQGPNTGELFF	TGTGCCAGCTCACTCCGACAGGGGCCGAACACCGGGGAGCTGTTTTTT
-	TRBV16	TRBJ1-2	-	CASSQSGRGRGYTF	TGTGCCAGCAGCCAATCGGGCAGGGGCCGTGGCTACACCTTC
TRBD1	TRBV2	TRBJ2-2	-	CASSETGGDTGELFF	TGTGCCAGCAGTGAAACAGGGGGCGACACCGGGGAGCTGTTTTTT
TRBD1	TRBV5-1	TRBJ2-3	-	CASSAALLSTGTGMGDTQYF	TGCGCCAGCAGCGCGGCACTACTTTCGACAGGGACGGGGATGGGGGATACGCAGTATTTT
-	TRBV19	TRBJ2-6	-	CASSIGSLVPSGANVLTF	TGTGCCAGTAGTATCGGTAGTCTAGTCCCATCTGGGGCCAACGTCCTGACTTTC
TRBD1	TRBV5-1	TRBJ1-3	-	CASSTTGDSGNTIYF	TGCGCCAGCAGCACTACAGGGGACTCTGGAAACACCATATATTTT
TRBD1	TRBV5-1	TRBJ2-7	-	CASSLDGQGAREQYF	TGCGCCAGCAGCTTGGATGGTCAGGGGGCTCGCGAGCAGTACTTC
TRBD2	TRBV7-2	TRBJ2-5	-	CASSFAGASGETQYF	TGTGCCAGCAGCTTTGCCGGGGCTAGCGGAGAGACCCAGTACTTC